This T cell receptor beta chain was captured by sequencing in a study of T cells in Graves' hyperthyroidism and ophthalmopathy. TCR beta CDR3 regions were amplified from RNA. The HTBI primer set was used in a first-round RT-PCR of the TCR CDR3. TCRdb ran MiXCR on the multiplex PCR reads and lists one entry per CDR3 protein. The repertoire holds 40,000 to 60,000 distinct CDR3 sequences, roughly 56% seen once, with around a third in the top ten. Stable hyperthyroidism: no ophthalmopathy progression over 18 months of follow-up. Trimming left V 3 bases short and J 5 bases short, with 10 bases between. The V gene's germline CDR1 is LNHNV and CDR2 YYDKDF (reference sequence). The CDR3 covers 13 residues. In the case of this clonotype: The antigen is unknown.

Regarding the study as a whole: A model using 13 V-J features told ophthalmopathy apart from stable hyperthyroidism.

The genes are TRBV15 and TRBJ1-1, with D uncertain. The sample was peripheral blood or thyroid tissue (not recorded which). The clonotype originates from a man younger than 35 with Graves' hyperthyroidism. The CDR3 DNA is TGTGCCACCAGCAGCCTCGGCCTAACTGAAGCTTTCTTT. Protein product: CATSSLGLTEAFF.